This T cell receptor beta chain was observed in a study of cytomegalovirus exposure and HLA in healthy donors. General observations from the study: Under in vitro conditions, a few CMV-associated chains were confirmed as specific for CMV antigens.

This PCR relied on a set of 60 Vbeta primers and 13 Jbeta primers. Data came from immunoSEQ multiplex PCR; TCRdb stores just in-frame clones and leaves some out. The sample table sets out around 40,000 clones. About this clone itself: Its antigen is as yet unknown.

Germline V gene data show CDR1 as MNHNY and CDR2 as SVGAGI (reference sequence). The CDR3 is 11 amino acids. Trimming removed 4 bases from V and 5 bases from J, with 5 bases in between. Sequencing was carried out using PBMCs. This clonotype was obtained from a man aged 40-49 years in good health and CMV-seropositive. V is TRBV6-6 and J is TRBJ2-5; D not resolved. The CDR3 here is CASSSPETQYF. The CDR3, as DNA: TGTGCCAGCAGTTCCCCGGAGACCCAGTACTTC.